Listed below are T cell receptor beta chains from one sample, sequenced in a study of memory CD4+ T cells and cytomegalovirus serostatus. The method was immunoSEQ multiplex PCR; TCRdb's version includes in-frame clones alone and lacks a portion of them. Among over 40,000 clones, roughly 77% were seen once, and the ten largest hold 0.79%. The specimen sequenced was memory CD4+ T cells from blood. Receptors originate from an adult in good health and CMV-seronegative. CDR3s include the opening cysteine and the closing phenylalanine or tryptophan. D genes are given only for firm matches. Size tells how often a clone was seen (once, few, many) or the class of an expanded clone, and some rows leave it out.

V gene: TRBV19; J gene: TRBJ1-3; D gene: -; CDR3 length: 14; clone size: -; CDR3 DNA: TGTGCCAGTAGTATGGGGTCCGTTGGAAACACCATATATTTT; CDR3 protein: CASSMGSVGNTIYF
V gene: TRBV19; J gene: TRBJ1-2; D gene: TRBD1; CDR3 length: 13; clone size: -; CDR3 DNA: TGTGCCAGTGAACGGTCGACAGGGTACGGCTACACCTTC; CDR3 protein: CASERSTGYGYTF
V gene: TRBV9; J gene: TRBJ1-1; D gene: TRBD1; CDR3 length: 14; clone size: -; CDR3 DNA: TGTGCCAGCAGTCAACAGGGACAGGACACCGAAGCTTTCTTT; CDR3 protein: CASSQQGQDTEAFF
V gene: TRBV5-5; J gene: TRBJ2-7; D gene: -; CDR3 length: 11; clone size: -; CDR3 DNA: TGTGCCAGCGGGACACTTAACGAGCAGTACTTC; CDR3 protein: CASGTLNEQYF
V gene: TRBV6-6; J gene: TRBJ2-1; D gene: -; CDR3 length: 12; clone size: -; CDR3 DNA: TGTGCCAGCAGTTATGCCTACAATGAGCAGTTCTTC; CDR3 protein: CASSYAYNEQFF
V gene: TRBV11-3; J gene: TRBJ1-3; D gene: -; CDR3 length: 16; clone size: -; CDR3 DNA: TGTGCCAGCAGCCTCCAGGGTCCTTCCTCTGGAAACACCATATATTTT; CDR3 protein: CASSLQGPSSGNTIYF
V gene: TRBV30; J gene: TRBJ1-3; D gene: -; CDR3 length: 14; clone size: few; CDR3 DNA: TGTGCCTGGAGTTCAGCGGGCTCTGGAAACACCATATATTTT; CDR3 protein: CAWSSAGSGNTIYF
V gene: TRBV5-1; J gene: TRBJ1-2; D gene: TRBD1; CDR3 length: 13; clone size: -; CDR3 DNA: TGCGCCAACAGCTTGGGAGGGGGCGGTGGCTACACCTTC; CDR3 protein: CANSLGGGGGYTF
V gene: TRBV19; J gene: TRBJ1-1; D gene: TRBD1; CDR3 length: 14; clone size: once; CDR3 DNA: TGTGCCAGTAGTATGGGGACAGGGTTACCTGAAGCTTTCTTT; CDR3 protein: CASSMGTGLPEAFF
V gene: TRBV5-1; J gene: TRBJ2-2; D gene: TRBD2; CDR3 length: 14; clone size: -; CDR3 DNA: TGCGCCAGCAGCTACGGACTAGCTTTCGGGGAGCTGTTTTTT; CDR3 protein: CASSYGLAFGELFF
V gene: TRBV30; J gene: TRBJ1-1; D gene: TRBD1; CDR3 length: 14; clone size: -; CDR3 DNA: TGTGCCTGGAACCGGGGACAGGGGAACACTGAAGCTTTCTTT; CDR3 protein: CAWNRGQGNTEAFF
V gene: TRBV20-1; J gene: TRBJ1-2; D gene: -; CDR3 length: 11; clone size: -; CDR3 DNA: TGCAGTGCTGTCAGGCTGGATGGCTACACCTTC; CDR3 protein: CSAVRLDGYTF
V gene: TRBV5-6; J gene: TRBJ1-3; D gene: -; CDR3 length: 12; clone size: -; CDR3 DNA: TGTGCCAGCAGCTTCAGCGAAAACACCATATATTTT; CDR3 protein: CASSFSENTIYF
V gene: TRBV6-5; J gene: TRBJ1-2; D gene: -; CDR3 length: 13; clone size: -; CDR3 DNA: TGTGCCAGCAGTTCGAAGGTGCGCTATGGCTACACCTTC; CDR3 protein: CASSSKVRYGYTF
V gene: TRBV2; J gene: TRBJ1-1; D gene: -; CDR3 length: 13; clone size: -; CDR3 DNA: TGTGCCAGCAAGAGGGAGGGGGGCACTGAAGCTTTCTTT; CDR3 protein: CASKREGGTEAFF
V gene: TRBV5-4; J gene: TRBJ2-2; D gene: TRBD1; CDR3 length: 14; clone size: -; CDR3 DNA: TGTGCCAGCAGCGTCACAGGGGGCTCCGGGGAGCTGTTTTTT; CDR3 protein: CASSVTGGSGELFF
V gene: TRBV5-6; J gene: TRBJ2-2; D gene: TRBD2; CDR3 length: 17; clone size: -; CDR3 DNA: TGTGCCAGCAGCCCGCTAGCGGGGGGCGTAGGTAAAAGGGAGCTGTTTTTT; CDR3 protein: CASSPLAGGVGKRELFF
V gene: TRBV5-1; J gene: TRBJ2-6; D gene: -; CDR3 length: 17; clone size: -; CDR3 DNA: TGCGCCAGCAGCGTCACTAGCTATCTCGCCGGGGCCAACGTCCTGACTTTC; CDR3 protein: CASSVTSYLAGANVLTF
V gene: TRBV2; J gene: TRBJ1-1; D gene: TRBD1; CDR3 length: 17; clone size: -; CDR3 DNA: TGTGCCAGCAGCCTGGGGGGGACAGGGAGAATGAACACTGAAGCTTTCTTT; CDR3 protein: CASSLGGTGRMNTEAFF
V gene: TRBV19; J gene: TRBJ2-1; D gene: TRBD2; CDR3 length: 17; clone size: -; CDR3 DNA: TGTGCCAGTAGTTCCCTTTTGGGGACTAGCCAGGACAATGAGCAGTTCTTC; CDR3 protein: CASSSLLGTSQDNEQFF
V gene: TRBV5-1; J gene: TRBJ2-2; D gene: -; CDR3 length: 17; clone size: once; CDR3 DNA: TGCGCCAGCAGCTTAGCCCCCTCCGGGGCGGACACCGGGGAGCTGTTTTTT; CDR3 protein: CASSLAPSGADTGELFF
V gene: TRBV6-1; J gene: TRBJ2-2; D gene: -; CDR3 length: 13; clone size: -; CDR3 DNA: TGTGCCAGCAGAGAGGGATTTGGCGGGGAGCTGTTTTTT; CDR3 protein: CASREGFGGELFF
V gene: TRBV19; J gene: TRBJ1-1; D gene: -; CDR3 length: 14; clone size: few; CDR3 DNA: TGTGCCAGTACCCGAGTTCAGGGTTCCGCGTCGGCTTTCTTT; CDR3 protein: CASTRVQGSASAFF
V gene: TRBV5-4; J gene: TRBJ1-2; D gene: -; CDR3 length: 13; clone size: -; CDR3 DNA: TGTGCCAGCAAAGTCGGGGGAGGAGCTGGCTACACCTTC; CDR3 protein: CASKVGGGAGYTF
V gene: TRBV9; J gene: TRBJ1-3; D gene: -; CDR3 length: 17; clone size: -; CDR3 DNA: TGTGCCAGCAGCGTAACCCCGGTTTTCGGGGCTGGAAACACCATATATTTT; CDR3 protein: CASSVTPVFGAGNTIYF
V gene: TRBV5-4; J gene: TRBJ2-3; D gene: -; CDR3 length: 12; clone size: -; CDR3 DNA: TGTGCCAGCAGCTTGGGCCCCAATACGCAGTATTTT; CDR3 protein: CASSLGPNTQYF
V gene: TRBV7-3; J gene: TRBJ2-7; D gene: -; CDR3 length: 15; clone size: -; CDR3 DNA: TGTGCCAGCAGCTTAATGGCGGGGCCTGGGGGGGAGCAGTACTTC; CDR3 protein: CASSLMAGPGGEQYF
V gene: TRBV7-9; J gene: TRBJ1-2; D gene: -; CDR3 length: 12; clone size: -; CDR3 DNA: TGTGCCAGCAGCCGGGACGGGTATGGCTACACCTTC; CDR3 protein: CASSRDGYGYTF
V gene: TRBV27; J gene: TRBJ1-2; D gene: TRBD1; CDR3 length: 12; clone size: -; CDR3 DNA: TGTGCCAGCAGTCGACAGGGAGACGGCTACACCTTC; CDR3 protein: CASSRQGDGYTF